This TCR beta chain was sequenced in a study of T cell repertoires in cytomegalovirus infection. Study in general: Public TCR beta signatures provided an indication of both CMV infection and a matching HLA type.

This clonotype was seen once. The target antigen is unknown. TCRdb reanalysed the reads using MiXCR and keeps one entry per CDR3 protein. This sample has fewer than 1,000,000 distinct CDR3 sequences; around 32% occur once, and the top ten carry roughly 13%. Trimming removed 2 bases from V and 4 bases from J, with 15 bases in between. CDR1 and CDR2 from the germline V gene are SNHLY and FYNNEI. This CDR3 is 16 amino acids long. This material consisted of cultured CD8+ T cells from PBMCs, taken from culture after CMV antigen stimulation. The TCR was taken from a human donor in good health (CMV status not recorded). Some clones in this sample may be carry-over from other donors' samples. The chain joins TRBV2 to TRBJ2-1; the D gene is possibly TRBD2 (7 bases). The CDR3 DNA reads TGTGCCAGCAGTGAAAGGAGGGGGGGGCCGTACAATGAGCAGTTCTTC. Amino acids: CASSERRGGPYNEQFF.